This entry lists 23 T cell receptor beta chains sequenced from one sample in a study of blood T cell repertoires in COVID-19. Produced via immunoSEQ multiplex PCR; TCRdb's table is partial and in-frame only. The sample includes 300,000 or so clones, around nine tenths of them seen just once. Source material: PBMCs or T cells enriched from blood (not recorded which). These receptors all come from a woman in her twenties or thirties who had recovered from COVID-19.

The sample holds one count of this clone. This chain connects TRBV19 to TRBJ2-2; D may be TRBD1 (5 bases). Germline lookup yields CDR1 LNHDA and CDR2 SQIVND (reference sequence). This CDR3 comprises 12 residues. The V end was cut by 1 base, the J end by 10 bases, with 7 bases between. The CDR3 sequence: CASSIAREELFF. CDR3 bases: TGTGCCAGTAGTATAGCCAGGGAGGAGCTGTTTTTT.

The chain has TRBV29-1 and TRBJ2-2; D may be TRBD2 (6 bases). Germline assignment: CDR1 SQVTM and CDR2 ANQGSEA. The CDR3 is made up of 11 amino acids. The V and J ends lost 4 bases and 7 bases respectively, with 7 bases between them. The CDR3 DNA reads TGCAGCGTTGGGGGGGACGGGGAGCTGTTTTTT. The encoded protein is CSVGGDGELFF.

This rearrangement joins TRBV15 to TRBJ1-4; 9 bases map to TRBD1. This CDR3 comprises 14 residues. In germline, CDR1 is LNHNV, CDR2 YYDKDF (reference sequence). J was trimmed by 7 bases and V by 3 bases; bases with no gene match: 3. The CDR3 DNA follows: TGTGCCACCAGCAGCCGGGACAGGGCTGAAAAACTGTTTTTT. Its translation: CATSSRDRAEKLFF.

The chain joins TRBV4-1 to TRBJ1-2; TRBD1 aligns across 9 bases. This CDR3 has 17 residues. Germline V lookup: CDR1 MGHRA, CDR2 YSYEKL. Trimming took 1 base from V and 8 from J; bases not matched to a gene: 14. CDR3 nucleotide sequence: TGCGCCAGCAGCCAAGCGAAACAGGGGGCGCGGTCCTGGGGCTACACCTTC. This encodes CASSQAKQGARSWGYTF.

CDR3 in amino acids: CASRPGLAGGPYNEQFF. CDR3 in DNA: TGTGCCAGCAGGCCCGGTTTGGCGGGGGGACCCTACAATGAGCAGTTCTTC. The J gene is TRBJ2-1, the V gene TRBV7-2; 8 positions match TRBD2. With V trimmed by 6 bases and J by 2 bases, 12 bases remained unmatched. CDR1 and CDR2 (germline): SGHTA, FQGNSA. The CDR3 extends over 17 amino acids.

The chain joins TRBV6-5 to TRBJ2-5, with D maybe TRBD2 (7 bases). V was clipped by 9 bases and J by 1 base, with 15 bases between them. Per germline, CDR1 MNHEY and CDR2 SVGAGI. The CDR3 extends over 14 amino acids. This chain's CDR3 is CASSRGAFQETQYF. CDR3 in DNA: TGTGCCAGTAGTCGGGGGGCATTCCAAGAGACCCAGTACTTC.

V and J are TRBV28 and TRBJ2-2, with D possibly matching TRBD1 (6 bases). The germline V gene has CDR1 MDHEN and CDR2 SYDVKM. V was pared by 4 bases and J by 7 bases, with 10 bases between. The CDR3 has 13 residues. CDR3 region: CASSSRGSGELFF. As DNA, the CDR3 is TGTGCCAGCAGTTCGAGGGGGAGCGGGGAGCTGTTTTTT.

The chain couples TRBV7-8 to TRBJ1-3; 9 bases agree with TRBD1. This CDR3 region has 15 residues. V was pared by 5 bases and J by 7 bases, with 9 bases of the junction left unmatched. CDR1 SGHVS and CDR2 FQNEAQ come from the germline V gene. In DNA, the CDR3 is TGTGCCAGCAGCAACCGGGACAGGGTTTCGAACACCATATATTTT. Its protein product is CASSNRDRVSNTIYF.

The rearrangement joins TRBV10-3 to TRBJ1-3; tentatively, D is TRBD1 (6 bases). Germline CDR1 reads ENHRY; CDR2 reads SYGVKD. Trimming left V 6 bases short and J 3 bases short, with 9 bases between. The CDR3 is 13 residues long. CDR3: CAIRQGYGNTIYF. DNA for the CDR3: TGTGCCATCAGACAGGGCTATGGAAACACCATATATTTT.

The chain combines TRBV30 with TRBJ1-1; 8 nucleotides align to TRBD1. CDR3 length: 12 amino acids. Trimming took 5 bases from V and 5 from J; bases not matched to a gene: 4. Germline V gene sequence: CDR1 GTSNPN, CDR2 SVGIG (reference sequence). The CDR3 nucleotides read TGTGCCTGGCAGGGGGCACGGACTGAAGCTTTCTTT. Encoded protein: CAWQGARTEAFF. The whole variable domain, filled in from reference TRBV30 and TRBJ1-1, reads SQTIHQWPATLVQPVGSPLSLECTVEGTSNPNLYWYRQAAGRGLQLLFYSVGIGQISSEVPQNLSASRPQDRQFILSSKKLLLSDSGFYLCAWQGARTEAFFGQGTRLTVV.

The chain is built from TRBV11-1 and TRBJ2-7; D uncertain. Germline V CDR1 and CDR2: SGHAT, FQDESV (reference sequence). Between the trimmed V and J ends, which lost 4 bases and 1 base, there was a span of 8 bases. This CDR3 has 13 amino acids. For the CDR3, the DNA is TGTGCCAGCAGCTCGCGTTGGTCCTACGAGCAGTACTTC. Translating gives CASSSRWSYEQYF. Supplemented by reference TRBV11-1 and TRBJ2-7, the full variable domain reads EAEVAQSPRYKITEKSQAVAFWCDPISGHATLYWYRQILGQGPELLVQFQDESVVDDSQLPKDRFSAERLKGVDSTLKIQPAELGDSAMYLCASSSRWSYEQYFGPGTRLTVT.

The rearrangement uses TRBV9 and TRBJ1-2; D might be TRBD1 (6 bases). Germline CDR1 and CDR2: SGDLS and YYNGEE. V gave up 0 bases and J gave up 3 bases, with 9 bases separating them. This CDR3 spans 14 amino acids. CDR3 sequence (DNA): TGTGCCAGCAGCGTAGGAGAGGGGGACTATGGCTACACCTTC. It yields the protein CASSVGEGDYGYTF.

The rearrangement links TRBV30 to TRBJ1-1; D not certain. The CDR3 runs to 14 residues. Trimming stripped 2 bases from V and 0 bases from J, with 10 bases between. Germline V gene lookup returns CDR1 GTSNPN and CDR2 SVGIG (reference sequence). CDR3 nucleotide sequence: TGTGCCTGGAGTTCCTACAGCATGAACACTGAAGCTTTCTTT. Amino acids: CAWSSYSMNTEAFF.

There are a few counts of this clone. The CDR3: CASRGTGIAGELFF. CDR3 nucleotides: TGTGCCAGTAGAGGGACAGGGATAGCCGGGGAGCTGTTTTTT. The chain uses TRBV19 and TRBJ2-2; TRBD1 matches 9 bases. The CDR3 loop spans 14 amino acids. V shed 6 bases, J shed 6 bases, and the junction held 5 bases outside the gene matches. CDR1 LNHDA and CDR2 SQIVND come from the germline V gene (reference sequence). Using reference TRBV19 and TRBJ2-2 for the parts outside the CDR3, the full variable domain is DGGITQSPKYLFRKEGQNVTLSCEQNLNHDAMYWYRQDPGQGLRLIYYSQIVNDFQKGDIAEGYSVSREKKESFPLTVTSAQKNPTAFYLCASRGTGIAGELFFGEGSRLTVL.

The count of this clone is one. CDR3 sequence (DNA): TGTGCCAGCAGCTCTCAGGGTGGCTACACCTTC. This gives the protein CASSSQGGYTF. This sequence joins TRBV9 and TRBJ1-2; a possible D gene is TRBD1 (5 bases). Germline-derived CDR1 and CDR2 are SGDLS and YYNGEE. The CDR3 contains 11 residues. Trimming removed 4 bases at V and 7 bases at J, with 8 bases between.

This clone showed up just once. The chain joins TRBV5-6 to TRBJ1-1, with D possibly TRBD1 on 5 matching bases. From germline, CDR1 is SGHDT and CDR2 YYEEEE. CDR3 length equals 14 residues. Deletions cut 4 bases from V and 0 bases from J, with 10 bases between. CDR3 bases: TGTGCCAGCAGCGTGGGGCGGATGAACACTGAAGCTTTCTTT. This encodes CASSVGRMNTEAFF.

The rearrangement uses TRBV2 and TRBJ1-4; 9 nucleotides match TRBD1. Germline V gives CDR1 SNHLY, CDR2 FYNNEI. The CDR3 consists of 13 residues. Trimming removed 7 bases from V and 7 bases from J; junction bases left unmatched: 4. As DNA, the CDR3 is TGTGCCAGCAAGGACAGGGGAGTTGAAAAACTGTTTTTT. It translates to CASKDRGVEKLFF.

This clone was counted once. The chain uses TRBV5-6 and TRBJ2-3; TRBD1 is a possible D gene (5 bases). V lost 6 bases, J lost 5 bases, and 19 bases lay in between. The germline CDR1 and CDR2 sequences are SGHDT and YYEEEE. The CDR3 is made up of 15 amino acids. In DNA, the CDR3 is TGTGCCAGCAACGAGCTGACAGCAGGCCGAGATACGCAGTATTTT. Protein: CASNELTAGRDTQYF.

The gene calls are TRBV7-2 and TRBJ1-1, with 11 positions matching TRBD1. Trimming removed 3 bases from V and 4 bases from J; junction bases left unmatched: 10. The CDR3 is 17 amino acids. The germline CDR1 and CDR2 sequences are SGHTA and FQGNSA. The CDR3 reads CASSFPDRGLLSTEAFF. CDR3 DNA sequence: TGTGCCAGCAGCTTTCCGGACAGGGGGCTGTTGAGCACTGAAGCTTTCTTT.

The CDR3 coding sequence is TGTGCCAGCAGCCAGCGGGGCCACTCCTACAATGAGCAGTTCTTC. Encoded protein: CASSQRGHSYNEQFF. The chain uses TRBV3-1 (or the pseudogene TRBV3-2) and TRBJ2-1; weak D call: TRBD2 (6 bases). CDR3 size: 15 residues. V was cut by 3 bases and J by 0 bases, with 9 bases left in between. The V gene's germline CDR1 is LGHDT and CDR2 YNNKEL (reference sequence).

The chain joins TRBV19 to TRBJ1-2; D is ambiguous. V was pared by 5 bases and J by 7 bases, with 11 bases between. Germline loops: CDR1 LNHDA, CDR2 SQIVND (reference sequence). This CDR3 has 12 amino acids. This CDR3 is CASSFRGGGYTF. CDR3 coding DNA: TGTGCCAGTAGTTTCCGGGGAGGTGGCTACACCTTC.

This chain links TRBV4-2 with TRBJ2-1; TRBD2 agrees at 9 bases. The ends lost 4 bases at V and 7 bases at J; junction bases unmatched: 8. CDR3 length: 15 residues. Looked up from germline, CDR1 is LGHNA and CDR2 is YNFKEQ. The CDR3 sequence: CASSPRGGPLNEQFF. In nucleotides, the CDR3 is TGTGCCAGCAGCCCGCGGGGGGGGCCGTTAAATGAGCAGTTCTTC.

In this sample, this clone turned up once. J is TRBJ1-6 and V is TRBV2; D gene ambiguous. The V end was cut by 7 bases, the J end by 8 bases, with 9 bases between. CDR3 length: 12 amino acids. Germline values: CDR1 SNHLY, CDR2 FYNNEI. The CDR3 loop reads CASMVEDSPLHF. The DNA for the CDR3 is TGTGCCAGCATGGTGGAGGATTCACCCCTCCACTTT.